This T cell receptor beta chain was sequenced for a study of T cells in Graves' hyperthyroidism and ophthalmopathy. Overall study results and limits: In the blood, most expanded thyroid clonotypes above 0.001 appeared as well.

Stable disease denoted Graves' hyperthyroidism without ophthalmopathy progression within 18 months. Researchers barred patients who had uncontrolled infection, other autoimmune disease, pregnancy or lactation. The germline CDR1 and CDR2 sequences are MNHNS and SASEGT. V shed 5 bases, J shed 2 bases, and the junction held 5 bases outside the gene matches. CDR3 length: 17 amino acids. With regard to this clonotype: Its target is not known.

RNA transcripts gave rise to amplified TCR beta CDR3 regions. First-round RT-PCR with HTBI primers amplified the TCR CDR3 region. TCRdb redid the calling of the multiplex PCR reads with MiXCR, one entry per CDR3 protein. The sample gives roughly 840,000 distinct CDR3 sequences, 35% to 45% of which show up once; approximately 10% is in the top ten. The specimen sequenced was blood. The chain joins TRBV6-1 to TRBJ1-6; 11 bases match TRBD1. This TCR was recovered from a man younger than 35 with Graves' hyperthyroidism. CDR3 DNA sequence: TGTGCCAGCAGTCAAGGACAGGGGGCGACCTATAATTCACCCCTCCACTTT. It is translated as CASSQGQGATYNSPLHF.